This entry describes one T cell receptor (beta chain). Its antigen is unidentified. The CDR3 spans 15 residues. In germline, CDR1 is SGDLS, CDR2 YYNGEE. V gave up 0 bases and J gave up 5 bases, with 11 bases separating them. Enrollment shut out patients with autoimmune disease history or systemic immunosuppression. This specimen comes from a study of OX40 agonist ivuxolimab in advanced cancers. General study points: The mean number of expanded clones was higher in CD8+ T cells than in CD4+.

Using immunoSEQ multiplex PCR, the repertoire was profiled, and TCRdb retains in-frame clones only, with some absent. The sample lists some 96,000 clones, about 80% occurring once. This clonotype was obtained from an adult with an advanced solid tumor such as melanoma, head and neck, liver or kidney cancer. The starting material was CD4+ or CD8+ T cells sorted from blood, obtained in a trial of the OX40 agonist ivuxolimab. The chain links TRBV9 to TRBJ1-4; D uncertain. The CDR3 sequence is CASSVAGQPNEKLFF. DNA of the CDR3: TGTGCCAGCAGCGTAGCCGGGCAACCCAATGAAAAACTGTTTTTT.